This TCR beta chain was profiled in a study of CD8 T cells in Susac syndrome. The count of this clonotype is one. Reverse transcription of about 0.5 to 1 ug RNA used random hexamers. The TCR beta CDR3 was amplified by immunoSEQ multiplex PCR across 54 Vbeta, 13 Jbeta. MiXCR, applied by TCRdb to the immunoSEQ multiplex PCR reads, yields one record per CDR3 protein. The sample yields roughly 200,000 distinct CDR3 sequences, approximately 94% seen once. V lost 2 bases and J 5 bases, leaving 15 bases between the germline ends. The CDR3 length is 15 residues. Germline lookup yields CDR1 MNHEY and CDR2 SVGAGI. TCR beta was sequenced from blood CD8+ and CD4+ T cells. Treatment-naive patients with stable or active relapsing-remitting disease served as multiple sclerosis controls. The CD8+ and CD4+ T cells were isolated magnetically using a negative isolation approach, whereas the TEMRA cells were enriched by FACS.

This chain links TRBV6-5 with TRBJ2-5; D possibly corresponds to TRBD2 (5 bases). The sequenced material came from CD4+ T cells from PBMCs. This TCR came from a human donor with multiple sclerosis. The CDR3 DNA sequence: TGTGCCAGCAGTTACCACTCGGGGATCATGGAGACCCAGTACTTC. Its protein product is CASSYHSGIMETQYF.